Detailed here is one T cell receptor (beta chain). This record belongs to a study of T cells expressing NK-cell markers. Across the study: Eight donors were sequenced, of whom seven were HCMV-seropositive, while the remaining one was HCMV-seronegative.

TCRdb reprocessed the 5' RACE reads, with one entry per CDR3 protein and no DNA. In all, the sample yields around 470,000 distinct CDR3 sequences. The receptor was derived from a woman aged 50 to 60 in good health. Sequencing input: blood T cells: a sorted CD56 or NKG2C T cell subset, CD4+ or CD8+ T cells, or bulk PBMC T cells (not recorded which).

CDR3 loop: CSARDSRGQGRETQYF. This rearrangement joins TRBV20-1 to TRBJ2-5; with no DNA, the TCRdb D assignment of TRBD1 cannot be verified. This CDR3 has 16 amino acids. Germline values: CDR1 DFQATT, CDR2 SNEGSKA (reference sequence).